This T cell receptor beta chain was sequenced for a study of T cells after yellow fever vaccination. Only a few counts were recorded for this clonotype. Its antigen is undetermined. MiXCR, run by TCRdb on the 5' RACE reads, gives a single entry per CDR3 protein. The repertoire holds about 260,000 distinct CDR3 sequences, with over 10% as singletons. Study-wide results and limits: Clones from primary vaccination mostly reappeared after the booster (96% CD4, about 88% CD8).

The specimen comprised CD4+ T cells sorted from PBMCs, sampled 45 days after the yellow fever booster vaccination. This receptor was obtained from a man between 25 and 39 years old who received the YFV17D yellow fever vaccine.

CDR3 amino acids: CASSHGGSGANVLTF. CDR3 sequence (DNA): TGTGCCAGCAGCCACGGGGGCTCTGGGGCCAACGTCCTGACTTTC. The chain has TRBV7-2 and TRBJ2-6; D is perhaps TRBD2 (6 bases). This CDR3 contains 15 residues. Germline CDR1 and CDR2: SGHTA and FQGNSA. Trimming shortened V by 5 bases and J by 0 bases, and 8 bases separated the two germline ends.